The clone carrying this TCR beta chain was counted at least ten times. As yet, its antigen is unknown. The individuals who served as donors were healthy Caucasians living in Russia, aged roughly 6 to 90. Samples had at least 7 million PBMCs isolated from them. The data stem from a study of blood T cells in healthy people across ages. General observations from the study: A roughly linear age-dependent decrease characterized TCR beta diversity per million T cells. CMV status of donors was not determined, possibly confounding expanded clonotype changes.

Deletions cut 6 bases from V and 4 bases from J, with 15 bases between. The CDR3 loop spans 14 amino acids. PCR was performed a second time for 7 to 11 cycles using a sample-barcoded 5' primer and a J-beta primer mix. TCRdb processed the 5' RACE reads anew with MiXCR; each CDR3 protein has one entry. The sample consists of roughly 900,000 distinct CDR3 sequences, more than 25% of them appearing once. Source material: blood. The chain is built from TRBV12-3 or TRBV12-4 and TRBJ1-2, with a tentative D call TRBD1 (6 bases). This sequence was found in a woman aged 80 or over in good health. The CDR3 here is CASSARRGSYGYTF. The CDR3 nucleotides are TGTGCCAGCAGCGCTCGCAGGGGATCCTATGGCTACACCTTC.